These 3 T cell receptor beta chains originate from one sample sequenced in a study of T cells in narcolepsy. Sequencing was performed with immunoSEQ multiplex PCR; in TCRdb, only in-frame clones are kept and a portion is missing. This table has 25,000 to 35,000 clones, around four fifths appearing once. Sequencing was performed on CD45RA- memory CD4+ T cells from PBMCs. These receptors were collected from a human donor with narcolepsy.

The CDR3 spells CASRPGQISGNTIYF. The CDR3 nucleotides are TGTGCCAGTAGACCCGGACAGATCTCTGGAAACACCATATATTTT. This chain connects TRBV19 to TRBJ1-3; perhaps TRBD1 as D (6 bases). V was clipped by 6 bases and J by 0 bases, with 12 bases between them. The CDR3 runs 15 residues. Germline assignment: CDR1 LNHDA and CDR2 SQIVND (reference sequence).

The genes are TRBV7-9 and TRBJ2-5, with TRBD2 as a possible D gene (5 bases). In germline, CDR1 is SEHNR, CDR2 FQNEAQ (reference sequence). This CDR3 comprises 12 residues. Deletions cut 5 bases from V and 4 bases from J, with 8 bases between. The CDR3 region is CASSASRETQYF. The CDR3 DNA reads TGTGCCAGCAGCGCTAGCCGAGAGACCCAGTACTTC.

This clone has just one count. The CDR3 protein is CASSATGDPNSPLHF. The CDR3 nucleotides are TGTGCCAGTAGTGCCACAGGGGATCCCAATTCACCCCTCCACTTT. This chain links TRBV19 with TRBJ1-6; TRBD1 aligns across 7 bases. V dropped 5 bases and J dropped 7; count of bases not matched to a gene: 8. Germline V CDR1 and CDR2: LNHDA, SQIVND (reference sequence). The CDR3 consists of 15 residues.